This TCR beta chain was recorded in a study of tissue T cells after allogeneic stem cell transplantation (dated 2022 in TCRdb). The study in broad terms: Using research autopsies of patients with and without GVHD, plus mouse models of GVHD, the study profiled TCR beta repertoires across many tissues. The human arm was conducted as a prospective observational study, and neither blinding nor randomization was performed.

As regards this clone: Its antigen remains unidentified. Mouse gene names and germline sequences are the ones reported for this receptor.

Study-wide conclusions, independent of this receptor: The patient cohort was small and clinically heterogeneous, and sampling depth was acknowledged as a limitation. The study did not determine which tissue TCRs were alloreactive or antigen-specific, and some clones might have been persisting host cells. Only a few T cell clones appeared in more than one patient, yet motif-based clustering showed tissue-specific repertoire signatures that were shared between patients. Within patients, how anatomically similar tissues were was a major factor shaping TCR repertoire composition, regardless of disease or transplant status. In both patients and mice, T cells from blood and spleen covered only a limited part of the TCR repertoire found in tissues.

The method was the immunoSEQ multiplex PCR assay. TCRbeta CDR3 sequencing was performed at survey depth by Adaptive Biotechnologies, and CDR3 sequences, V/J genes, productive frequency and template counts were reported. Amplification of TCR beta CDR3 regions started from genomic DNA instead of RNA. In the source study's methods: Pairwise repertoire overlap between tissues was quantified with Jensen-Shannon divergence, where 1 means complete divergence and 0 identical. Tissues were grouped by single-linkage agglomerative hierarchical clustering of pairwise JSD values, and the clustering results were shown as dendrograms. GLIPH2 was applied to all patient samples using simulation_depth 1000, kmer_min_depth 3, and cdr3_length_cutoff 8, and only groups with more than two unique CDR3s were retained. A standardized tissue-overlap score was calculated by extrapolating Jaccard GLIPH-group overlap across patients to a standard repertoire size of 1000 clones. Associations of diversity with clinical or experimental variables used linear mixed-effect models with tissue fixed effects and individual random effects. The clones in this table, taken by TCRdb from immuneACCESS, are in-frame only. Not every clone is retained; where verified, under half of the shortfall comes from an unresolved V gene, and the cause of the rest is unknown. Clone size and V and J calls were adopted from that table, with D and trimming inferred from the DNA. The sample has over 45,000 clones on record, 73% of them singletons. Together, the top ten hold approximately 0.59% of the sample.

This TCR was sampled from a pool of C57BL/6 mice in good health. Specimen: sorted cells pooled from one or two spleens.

The CDR3 protein sequence reads: CASRDSAEQFF. The sequenced part of the CDR3 DNA is TGTGCCAGCAGGGACTCTGCTGAGCAGTTC. This receptor chain uses TRBV3 and TRBJ2-1; matching of 5 bases hints at TRBD2 as the D gene. The observed sequence ends 1 residue before the CDR3 terminus, with the missing tail filled in from the germline J gene. The CDR3 goes from the cysteine to the phenylalanine over 11 residues. The CDR3 was read in part: 30 bases, with the frame set at base 1. V is cut by 6 bases and J by 6 bases, and the space between the germline ends is 6 bases. From a lookup of the germline V gene (reference sequence), CDR1 and CDR2 are SNHLY and FYNGKV. The reference TRBV3 and TRBJ2-1 proteins fill in what lies around the CDR3, so the full variable domain reads GPKVLQIPSHQIIDMGQMVTLNCDPVSNHLYFYWYKQILGQQMEFLVNFYNGKVMEKSKLFKDQFSVERPDGSYFTLKIQPTALEDSAVYFCASRDSAEQFFGPGTRLTVL.